These T cell receptor beta chains were read from a single sample in a study of blood T cell repertoires in COVID-19. The assay was immunoSEQ multiplex PCR, and TCRdb's table has in-frame clones only and misses some. The sample yields just over 650,000 clones, just under 90% seen once. The sample was peripheral blood. The source is a young woman with acute or convalescent COVID-19. The CDR3 runs from the conserved cysteine through the conserved F or W. The D gene is left open where the match is weak. Size tells how often a clone was seen (once, few, many) or the class of an expanded clone, and some rows leave it out.

V	J	D	size	DNA	CDR3
TRBV10-3	TRBJ1-6	TRBD1	-	TGTGCCATCAGTGCTGGGACAGTACTGGGGTCCTATAATTCACCCCTCCACTTT	CAISAGTVLGSYNSPLHF
TRBV3-1/TRBV3-2	TRBJ2-3	TRBD2	-	TGTGCCAGCAGCCCCCCAATTGGGCGGGGGAACCGGCGGGGCACAGATACGCAGTATTTT	CASSPPIGRGNRRGTDTQYF
TRBV5-1	TRBJ2-2	-	-	TGCGCCAGCAGCTTGGACCCTATAGACACCGGGGAGCTGTTTTTT	CASSLDPIDTGELFF
TRBV6-2/TRBV6-3	TRBJ2-1	TRBD2	-	TGTGCCAGCAGTTACGAGCGGGGGAAGGTCAATGAGCAGTTCTTC	CASSYERGKVNEQFF
TRBV5-1	TRBJ2-7	-	-	TGCGCCAGCAGCCCCGTGTCAGGGGCCCCCTACGAGCAGTACTTC	CASSPVSGAPYEQYF
TRBV11-2	TRBJ1-5	-	-	TGTGCCAGCAGCTTAAATTGGGGGCTCGATCAGCCCCAGCATTTT	CASSLNWGLDQPQHF
TRBV6-2/TRBV6-3	TRBJ1-5	-	-	TGTGCCAGCAGTTTATGGGGGGGGAATCAGCCCCAGCATTTT	CASSLWGGNQPQHF
TRBV6-4	TRBJ2-1	TRBD2	-	TGTGCCAGCAGTGACTCGCACGGGGGGGCAAATGAGCAGTTCTTC	CASSDSHGGANEQFF
TRBV5-5	TRBJ1-4	-	-	TGTGCCAGCAGCTTGAAGGGGGTTAATGAAAAACTGTTTTTT	CASSLKGVNEKLFF
TRBV9	TRBJ1-3	-	-	TGTGCCAGCGCGCAGGGTGTCTCTGGAAACACCATATATTTT	CASAQGVSGNTIYF
TRBV2	TRBJ1-4	-	-	TGTGCCAGCAGTTCCACAGGGTTTAGAGAAAAACTGTTTTTT	CASSSTGFREKLFF
TRBV30	TRBJ1-5	-	-	TGTGCCTGGAGTTCCCAGGGTAATCAGCCCCAGCATTTT	CAWSSQGNQPQHF
TRBV29-1	TRBJ2-1	TRBD1	-	TGCAGCGTTCATGAGGGGGACAGGCTCAATGAGCAGTTCTTC	CSVHEGDRLNEQFF
TRBV5-1	TRBJ1-2	-	-	TGCGCCAGCAGCTTGGATATTAGCGGTGGCTACACCTTC	CASSLDISGGYTF
TRBV30	TRBJ1-3	TRBD1	once	TGTGCCTGGGGGACAGGGAGCTCTGGAAACACCATATATTTT	CAWGTGSSGNTIYF
TRBV14	TRBJ1-1	-	-	TGTGCCAGCAGCCAAGAGACACAGGGTACTGAAGCTTTCTTT	CASSQETQGTEAFF
TRBV7-6	TRBJ1-3	-	-	TGTGCCAGCAGCTTAACTCCGGGAGCTGGAAACACCATATATTTT	CASSLTPGAGNTIYF
TRBV30	TRBJ1-1	TRBD1	-	TGTGCCTGGAGGACCGGGACAGGGGATCTCCTCAGTCTGAACACTGAAGCTTTCTTT	CAWRTGTGDLLSLNTEAFF
TRBV5-5	TRBJ2-7	TRBD1	-	TGTGCCAGCAGCTTTCCTCGGACAGGGCCCTACGAGCAGTACTTC	CASSFPRTGPYEQYF
TRBV6-6	TRBJ2-6	TRBD1	-	TGTGCCAGCAGCTACCTTTTTCGGGACAGGGGGACTGGGGCCAACGTCCTGACTTTC	CASSYLFRDRGTGANVLTF
TRBV7-7	TRBJ2-1	-	-	TGTGCCAGCAGCCTTACCCTCCGTTCGCGGGCCACCCCCCCTAATGAGCAGTTCTTC	CASSLTLRSRATPPNEQFF
TRBV18	TRBJ1-1	TRBD1	-	TGTGCCAGCTCACCAACAGGGGGTAGGACTGAAGCTTTCTTT	CASSPTGGRTEAFF
TRBV2	TRBJ2-5	TRBD1	-	TGTGCCAGCAGGATCAGGACAGGGGAGACCCAGTACTTC	CASRIRTGETQYF
TRBV9	TRBJ2-3	TRBD2	-	TGTGCCAGCAGCCTGAGGGCTAGCGGGGGGAAAGATACGCAGTATTTT	CASSLRASGGKDTQYF
TRBV12-5	TRBJ1-2	-	-	TGTGCTAGTGGTTTGGGACATCGGAACTATGGCTACACCTTC	CASGLGHRNYGYTF
TRBV11-2	TRBJ2-5	-	-	TGTGCCAGCAGCTTAGAAGGGATCGTTAACTCGGAGGAAGAGACCCAGTACTTC	CASSLEGIVNSEEETQYF
TRBV2	TRBJ1-2	-	-	TGTGCCAGCAGTCGTGGGCCAAATTCTAACTATGGCTACACCTTC	CASSRGPNSNYGYTF
TRBV7-8	TRBJ2-7	TRBD1	once	TGTGCCAGCAGCTGGACAGGGACCTACGAGCAGTACTTC	CASSWTGTYEQYF